Listed here are 3 T cell receptor beta chains from one sample, sequenced in a study of PD-1 blockade in classical Hodgkin lymphoma. Assay used: immunoSEQ multiplex PCR; TCRdb lists only in-frame clones, some missing. Here the sample spans more than 95,000 clones, approximately 89% being singletons. Time point of the sample: cycle 4 day 1 (C4D1), after 5 to 7 weeks of nivolumab. Each of the patients experienced relapse following autologous stem cell transplantation, and their brentuximab vedotin exposure differed. This material consisted of peripheral blood mononuclear cells (PBMCs), taken before the fourth cycle of nivolumab. The receptor source for this set is a human donor with classical Hodgkin lymphoma.

V usage is TRBV2 and J usage is TRBJ1-2; D may be TRBD1 (5 bases). Germline CDR1 SNHLY, CDR2 FYNNEI. This CDR3 spans 16 amino acids. Trimming removed 0 bases at V and 7 bases at J, with 18 bases between. This CDR3 is CASSEAPLDRDSGYTF. The CDR3 bases are TGTGCCAGCAGTGAAGCGCCACTTGACAGAGACAGTGGCTACACCTTC.

The chain combines TRBV6-1 with TRBJ2-7; 7 bases align to TRBD1. Germline V CDR1 and CDR2: MNHNS, SASEGT. The CDR3 runs to 14 residues. Trimming at V came to 4 bases and at J to 0 bases, leaving 3 bases not matched to a gene. The CDR3 nucleotides are TGTGCCAGCAGTGCGGGACAGAGCTCCTACGAGCAGTACTTC. Its protein is CASSAGQSSYEQYF.

CDR3 sequence (DNA): TGCGCCAGCAGCCAAGATTTGGGGTCTAGCGGGAGTGGTGAGCAGTTCTTC. Protein product: CASSQDLGSSGSGEQFF. The chain is built from TRBV4-3 and TRBJ2-1, with TRBD2 matching 10 bases. There are 17 residues in the CDR3. Germline lookup yields CDR1 LGHNA and CDR2 YSLEER. J gave up 9 bases and V 0 bases, and 11 bases lay outside the gene matches.